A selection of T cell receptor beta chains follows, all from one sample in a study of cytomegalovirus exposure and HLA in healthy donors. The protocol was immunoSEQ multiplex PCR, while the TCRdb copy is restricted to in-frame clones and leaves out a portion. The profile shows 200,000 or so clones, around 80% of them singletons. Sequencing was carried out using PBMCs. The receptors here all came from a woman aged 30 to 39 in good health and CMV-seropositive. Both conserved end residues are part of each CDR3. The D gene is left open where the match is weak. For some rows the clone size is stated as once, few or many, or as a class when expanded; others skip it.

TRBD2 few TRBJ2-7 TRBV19 TGTGCCAGTAGTATTCTAGCGGGAGAGGCGGCCTACGAGCAGTACTTC CASSILAGEAAYEQYF
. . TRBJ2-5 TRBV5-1 TGCGCCAGCAGTCCAGCGGCTTTCCAAGAGGAGACCCAGTACTTC CASSPAAFQEETQYF
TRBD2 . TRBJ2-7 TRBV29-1 TGCAGCGTTGACGCGGGAGGTACCTACGAGCAGTACTTC CSVDAGGTYEQYF
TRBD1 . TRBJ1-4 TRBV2 TGTGCCAGCAGAGCCCGGACAGGTGTTAATGAAAAACTGTTTTTT CASRARTGVNEKLFF
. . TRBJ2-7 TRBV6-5 TGTGCCAGCAGTTACAGTAGCGCAACCTACGAGCAGTACTTC CASSYSSATYEQYF
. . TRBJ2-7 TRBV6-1 TGTGCCAGCAGTGCCCTTATGATACAGGGAAAGTACTTC CASSALMIQGKYF
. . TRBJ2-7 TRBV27 TGTGCCAGCAGAATTGCCGGGGAAACCTACGAGCAGTACTTC CASRIAGETYEQYF
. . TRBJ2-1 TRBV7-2 TGTGCCAGCAGCCCGAACTCGGGGAGCTTTGGTGAGCAGTTCTTC CASSPNSGSFGEQFF
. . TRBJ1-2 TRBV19 TGTGCCAGTAGTACACCGCTGAGACAGATCCTTTCGAGCGGCTACACCTTC CASSTPLRQILSSGYTF
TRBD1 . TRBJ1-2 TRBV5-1 TGCGCCAGCAGCCCGGGGACAGGCTATGGCTACACCTTC CASSPGTGYGYTF
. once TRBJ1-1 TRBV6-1 TGTGCCAGCAGTGCGAGGGTGGAGACTGAAGCTTTCTTT CASSARVETEAFF
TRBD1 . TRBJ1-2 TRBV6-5 TGTGCCAGCAGTTTGGGCAGGGGGCTCGGCTACACCTTC CASSLGRGLGYTF
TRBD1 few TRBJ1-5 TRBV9 TGTGCCAGCAGCGGGGACAGGAGCAATCAGCCCCAGCATTTT CASSGDRSNQPQHF
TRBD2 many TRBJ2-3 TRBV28 TGTGCCAGCAGTTCCCGACCCATAGCGGGAGGCTGGGGAGATACGCAGTATTTT CASSSRPIAGGWGDTQYF
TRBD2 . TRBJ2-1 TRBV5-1 TGCGCCAGCAGCTTGGGACTAGCGGGTGACAATGAGCAGTTCTTC CASSLGLAGDNEQFF
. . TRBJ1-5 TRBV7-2 TGTGCCAGCAGCTTACAGGCTAGCAATCAGCCCCAGCATTTT CASSLQASNQPQHF